This T cell receptor beta chain was profiled in a study of T cells in Graves' hyperthyroidism and ophthalmopathy. Amplification of TCR beta CDR3 regions was performed using RNA transcripts as template. In the first-round RT-PCR of the TCR CDR3, the HTBI primer set was used. TCRdb used MiXCR to reprocess the multiplex PCR reads, holding one entry per CDR3 protein. The sample holds around 620,000 distinct CDR3 sequences, 16% seen once. This clonotype came up many times. The CDR3 has 15 amino acids. Trimming removed 5 bases from V and 6 bases from J, with 20 bases in between. Germline CDR1 reads MNHEY; CDR2 reads SMNVEV (reference sequence).

Specimen: blood. The V gene is TRBV27, the J gene TRBJ2-7, with a weak D call TRBD2 (6 bases). The sequence came from a woman aged 25 to 45 with Graves' hyperthyroidism. The CDR3 protein is CASSRRDFLATEQYF. Written as DNA, the CDR3 is TGTGCCAGCAGTCGTCGGGACTTTTTGGCGACCGAGCAGTACTTC.